The source of this T cell receptor beta chain is a study of siplizumab effects on memory and regulatory T cells. Findings and caveats of the study: In roughly 80-96% of proliferating CD4+ or CD8+ clones, a naive or memory phenotype could not be assigned. Naive T cells apparently outstripped memory cells in diversity and seemed major alloresponse contributors. Siplizumab cultures yielded proliferating Tregs whose suppressive function was not confirmed. Siplizumab significantly decreased alloreactive sequences from unstimulated CD4+ memory cells.

Of note for this clone: Its target is unknown.

Some clones are missing from TCRdb's copy, which holds only in-frame ones; the method was immunoSEQ multiplex PCR. The repertoire includes around 99,000 clones, just over 90% of them detected once, and approximately 0.73% sits in the top ten. The V gene end was trimmed by 2 bases and the J gene end by 6 bases; junction bases not matched to a gene: 11. The CDR3 covers 16 residues. CDR1 and CDR2 from the germline V gene are MNHEY and SVGAGI. The TCR sequence derives from a human donor in good health. This chain joins TRBV6-5 and TRBJ1-1; TRBD1 aligns across 8 bases. Sequenced input: Tregs sorted from blood. In nucleotides, the CDR3 is TGTGCCAGCAGTTACATCCGGCGACAGGGGAGCGCTGAAGCTTTCTTT. Translating it yields CASSYIRRQGSAEAFF.